Following are 19 T cell receptor beta chains from one sample sequenced in a study of human T cells and chemical hapten exposure. This sample's time point: patch test 1, 2 weeks after DPC sensitization. This sample's treatment: therapeutic diphenylcyclopropenone sensitization with weekly scalp DPC. TCRdb itself ran the RACE reads through MiXCR, one entry per CDR3 protein. The sample consists of 95,000 to 150,000 distinct CDR3 sequences, roughly 13% of them appearing once. Specimen: whole blood, collected in connection with sensitization to the hapten diphenylcyclopropenone (DPC). The receptor set was obtained from a man younger than 35 with alopecia areata. Some clones in this sample may be carry-over from other donors' samples.

This clonotype was observed a few times. This chain links TRBV18 with TRBJ1-2, with D possibly matching TRBD1 (5 bases). CDR1 is KGHSH, CDR2 LQKENI, per germline. This CDR3 is built from 15 residues. V lost 4 bases and J 4 bases, leaving 16 bases between the germline ends. DNA of the CDR3: TGTGCCAGCTCACTACGGGACCGGGATATCTATGGCTACACCTTC. As protein: CASSLRDRDIYGYTF.

This clonotype has only a few counts. This clone may be a read error of a much larger clone one base away. The rearrangement links TRBV6-5 to TRBJ2-2; D not certain. This CDR3 has 12 amino acids. Per the germline V gene, CDR1 is MNHEY and CDR2 is SVGAGI. V was cut by 6 bases and J by 2 bases, with 4 bases left in between. CDR3 nucleotide sequence: TGTGCCAGCAGGCTAAACACCGGGGAGCTGTTTTTT. Translated, it gives CASRLNTGELFF.

The chain uses TRBV4-1 and TRBJ2-2; possibly TRBD1 or TRBD2 for D (6 bases each). The V gene's germline CDR1 is MGHRA and CDR2 YSYEKL. V was shortened by 4 bases and J by 7 bases, with 19 bases between the two germline ends. The CDR3 sequence is 16 residues long. CDR3 protein: CASSRERGGFLGELFF. The CDR3 coding sequence is TGCGCCAGCAGCCGGGAACGAGGGGGGTTTCTCGGGGAGCTGTTTTTT.

This clonotype appeared a few times. The chain links TRBV19 to TRBJ1-1; no clear D gene. The CDR3 runs to 14 residues. Trimming shortened V by 1 base and J by 2 bases, and 8 bases separated the two germline ends. Germline values: CDR1 LNHDA, CDR2 SQIVND (reference sequence). The CDR3 bases are TGTGCCAGTAGTATAGGTGATATTAACACTGAAGCTTTCTTT. It translates to CASSIGDINTEAFF.

The sample holds many counts of this clonotype. The CDR3 region has the DNA TGTGCCAGCAGTTTGCCGACCAGTCCCTACACCTTC. This codes for CASSLPTSPYTF. The chain uses TRBV12-3 or TRBV12-4 and TRBJ1-2; D ambiguous. CDR3 length equals 12 residues. V shed 3 bases and J shed 10 bases, with 12 bases lying between them.

The V and J genes are TRBV28 and TRBJ2-1, with D unclear. V lost 2 bases, J lost 11 bases, and 13 bases lay in between. This CDR3 is built from 13 residues. Germline loops: CDR1 MDHEN, CDR2 SYDVKM. CDR3 protein: CASSLRAGDKQFF. The CDR3 DNA is TGTGCCAGCAGTTTAAGGGCAGGAGACAAGCAGTTCTTC.

This clonotype has only a few counts. V and J are TRBV7-8 and TRBJ2-5, with 7 nucleotides matching TRBD1. Germline CDR1 and CDR2: SGHVS and FQNEAQ. CDR3 length: 14 residues. Losses at the gene ends were 3 bases for V and 0 bases for J; bases not matched to a gene: 1. The DNA for the CDR3 is TGTGCCAGCAGCTTGGACAGGTACCAAGAGACCCAGTACTTC. As protein: CASSLDRYQETQYF.

This chain's CDR3 is CASSPGRLGEQYV. As DNA, the CDR3 is TGTGCCAGCAGCCCCGGAAGGCTTGGGGAGCAGTACGTC. The genes are TRBV11-2 and TRBJ2-7; D unresolved. CDR1 SGHAT and CDR2 FQNNGV come from the germline V gene. The CDR3 runs 13 residues. Trimming cost V 5 bases and J 7 bases, with 15 bases left between them.

This clonotype was counted between two and nine times. The V and J genes are TRBV7-9 and TRBJ2-3, with 7 bases matching TRBD2. The V segment lost 4 bases and the J segment 0 bases; nucleotides outside the gene matches: 13. This CDR3 region has 18 residues. CDR1 and CDR2 (germline): SEHNR, FQNEAQ (reference sequence). CDR3 protein: CASSSRASLAVSTDTQYF. The CDR3 coding sequence is TGTGCCAGCAGCTCTAGAGCCTCTCTAGCGGTTAGCACAGATACGCAGTATTTT.

This clonotype came up many times. The chain recombines TRBV5-4 with TRBJ2-7; TRBD1 matches at 7 bases. Germline-derived CDR1 and CDR2 are SGHNT and YYREEE (reference sequence). The CDR3 spans 14 residues. V lost 4 bases, J lost 3 bases, and 7 bases stayed unmatched. CDR3 amino acids: CASSVRDRNYEQYV. The CDR3 bases are TGTGCCAGCAGCGTCCGGGACAGAAACTACGAGCAGTACGTC.

V gene TRBV7-6 combines with J gene TRBJ1-4; D call uncertain. Trimming left V 8 bases short and J 7 bases short, with 8 bases between. The CDR3 is 11 amino acids. CDR1 and CDR2 (germline): SGHVS, FNYEAQ. The CDR3 region is CASLTGEKLFF. The CDR3 DNA reads TGTGCCAGCCTTACGGGTGAAAAACTGTTTTTT. Full variable domain (remainder filled in from reference TRBV7-6 and TRBJ1-4): GAGVSQSPRYKVTKRGQDVALRCDPISGHVSLYWYRQALGQGPEFLTYFNYEAQQDKSGLPNDRFSAERPEGSISTLTIQRTEQRDSAMYRCASLTGEKLFFGSGTQLSVL.

The chain carries TRBV9 and TRBJ1-1, with D unclear. CDR1 and CDR2 from the germline V gene are SGDLS and YYNGEE. CDR3 length equals 14 residues. Trimming cost V 0 bases and J 3 bases, with 9 bases left between them. Here the CDR3 reads CASSVELRDTEAFF. CDR3 nucleotides: TGTGCCAGCAGCGTAGAACTCCGGGACACTGAAGCTTTCTTT.

This clonotype was observed a few times. The V and J genes are TRBV7-2 and TRBJ1-1; D may be TRBD1 (5 bases). Germline CDR1 and CDR2: SGHTA and FQGNSA. The CDR3 runs 13 residues. The germline V and J ends were trimmed by 0 bases and 7 bases, with 9 bases remaining between them. The CDR3, as DNA: TGTGCCAGCAGCTTAGCTGGGGCCGATGAAGCTTTCTTT. Translation: CASSLAGADEAFF.

This clonotype was detected only a few times. The V and J genes are TRBV7-2 and TRBJ1-2; unclear D gene. V gave up 5 bases and J gave up 2 bases, with 9 bases separating them. Germline V gene data show CDR1 as SGHTA and CDR2 as FQGNSA. This CDR3 is 13 amino acids long. CDR3 amino acids: CASSPQRNYGYTF. The CDR3 nucleotides are TGTGCCAGCAGCCCCCAAAGAAACTATGGCTACACCTTC.

The table lists this clonotype with a few counts. The CDR3 loop reads CASSLAEGKAAQYF. The CDR3 nucleotides are TGTGCCAGCAGCTTAGCTGAGGGGAAGGCGGCCCAGTACTTC. The gene calls are TRBV11-2 and TRBJ2-5; D is tentatively TRBD1 or TRBD2 (5 bases each). There are 14 residues in the CDR3. The germline gives CDR1 SGHAT, CDR2 FQNNGV. Trimming shortened V by 1 base and J by 9 bases, and 15 bases separated the two germline ends.

This chain links TRBV27 with TRBJ1-6; D remains ambiguous. V lost 7 bases to trimming and J lost 9 bases, with 22 bases between them. The CDR3 is made up of 16 amino acids. Germline CDR1 is MNHEY and CDR2 is SMNVEV (reference sequence). CDR3 residues: CASTPRLDVRTSPLHF. The CDR3, as DNA: TGTGCCAGCACCCCCCGCCTGGACGTCAGAACTTCACCCCTCCACTTT.

J is TRBJ1-3 and V is TRBV10-3; D gene ambiguous. V lost 7 bases and J 0 bases, leaving 7 bases between the germline ends. Per germline, CDR1 ENHRY and CDR2 SYGVKD. This CDR3 has 13 amino acids. Here the CDR3 DNA reads TGTGCCATCATGAGCAACTCTGGAAACACCATATATTTT. This sequence encodes CAIMSNSGNTIYF.

The V gene is TRBV20-1, the J gene TRBJ2-7, with D unresolved. The V gene lost 1 base and the J gene lost 5 bases, with 12 bases spanning the gap. In germline, CDR1 is DFQATT, CDR2 SNEGSKA (reference sequence). This CDR3 is built from 13 residues. The CDR3 DNA reads as TGCAGTGCTAGAGTCCATTCGTCCCACGAGCAGTACGTC. Protein product: CSARVHSSHEQYV.

The V gene is TRBV19, the J gene TRBJ1-5; no firm D call. Germline CDR1 is LNHDA and CDR2 is SQIVND (reference sequence). The CDR3 loop spans 15 amino acids. The V end was cut by 7 bases, the J end by 1 base, with 14 bases between. The CDR3 loop is CASNHRHTSNQPQHF. The DNA of the CDR3 is TGTGCCAGTAACCACCGGCATACCAGCAATCAGCCCCAGCATTTT.